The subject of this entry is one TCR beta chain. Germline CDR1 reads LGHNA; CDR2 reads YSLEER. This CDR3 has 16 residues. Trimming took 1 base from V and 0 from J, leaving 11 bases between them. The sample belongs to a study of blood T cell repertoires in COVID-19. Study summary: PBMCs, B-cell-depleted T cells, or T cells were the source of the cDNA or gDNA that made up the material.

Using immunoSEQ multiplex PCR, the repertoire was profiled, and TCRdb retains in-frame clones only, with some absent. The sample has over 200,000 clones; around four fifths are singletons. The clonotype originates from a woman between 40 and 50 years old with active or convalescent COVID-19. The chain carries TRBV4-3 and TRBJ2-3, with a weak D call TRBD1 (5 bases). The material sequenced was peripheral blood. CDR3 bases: TGCGCCAGCAGCCAAGGGGCAGGGATTAGCACAGATACGCAGTATTTT. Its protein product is CASSQGAGISTDTQYF.